Included here is one T cell receptor beta chain sequence, with context. CDR3 length: 16 amino acids. Germline assignment: CDR1 LNHDA and CDR2 SQIVND (reference sequence). The ends lost 6 bases at V and 3 bases at J; junction bases unmatched: 6. The sample originates from a study of blood T cell repertoires in COVID-19. Per the original methods: Nucleated cell counts were estimated from reference gene primer amplification. The data were produced by immunoSEQ multiplex PCR, yet TCRdb's version contains in-frame clones alone and is incomplete. D and trimming come from the DNA, and the V and J calls and clone size come from that table. The sample carries tens of thousands of clones, approximately 90% recorded once.

The sequence derives from a human donor in a cohort sampled during active COVID-19. The chain combines TRBV19 with TRBJ2-6; 9 nucleotides match TRBD1. Sequenced: peripheral blood. CDR3 DNA: TGTGCCAGTAGGCCGGGACAGGGTGGTGGGGCCAACGTCCTGACTTTC. Protein product: CASRPGQGGGANVLTF.